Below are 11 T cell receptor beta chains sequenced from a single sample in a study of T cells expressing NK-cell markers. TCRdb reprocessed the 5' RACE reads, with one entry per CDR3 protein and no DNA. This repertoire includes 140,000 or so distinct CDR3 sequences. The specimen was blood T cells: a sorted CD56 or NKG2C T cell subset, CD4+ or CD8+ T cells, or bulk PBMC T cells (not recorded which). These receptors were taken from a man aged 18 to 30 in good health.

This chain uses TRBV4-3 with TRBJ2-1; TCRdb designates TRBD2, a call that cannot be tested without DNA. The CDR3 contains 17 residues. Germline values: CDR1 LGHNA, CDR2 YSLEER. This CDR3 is CASSQDGLAGSNERQFF.

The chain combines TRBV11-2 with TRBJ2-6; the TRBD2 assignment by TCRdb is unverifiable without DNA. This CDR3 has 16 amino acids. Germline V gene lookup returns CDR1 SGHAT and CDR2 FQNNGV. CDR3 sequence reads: CASSVGLPSGANVLTF.

Here the CDR3 reads CSARKTSGYYEQYF. The chain couples TRBV20-1 to TRBJ2-7; TCRdb's D gene call, TRBD2, goes unchecked for lack of DNA. From germline, CDR1 is DFQATT and CDR2 SNEGSKA (reference sequence). The CDR3 extends over 14 amino acids.

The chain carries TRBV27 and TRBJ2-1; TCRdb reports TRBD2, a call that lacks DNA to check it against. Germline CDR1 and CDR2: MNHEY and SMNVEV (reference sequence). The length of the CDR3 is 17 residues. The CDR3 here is CASSLGLAGVIAAEQFF.

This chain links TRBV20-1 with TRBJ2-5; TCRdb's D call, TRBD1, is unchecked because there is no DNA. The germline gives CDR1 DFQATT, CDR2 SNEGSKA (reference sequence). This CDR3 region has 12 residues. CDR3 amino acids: CSLTGLEETQYF.

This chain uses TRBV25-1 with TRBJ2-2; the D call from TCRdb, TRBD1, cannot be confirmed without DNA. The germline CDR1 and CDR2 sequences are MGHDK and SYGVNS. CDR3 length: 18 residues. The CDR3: CASGGETGESHLTGELFF.

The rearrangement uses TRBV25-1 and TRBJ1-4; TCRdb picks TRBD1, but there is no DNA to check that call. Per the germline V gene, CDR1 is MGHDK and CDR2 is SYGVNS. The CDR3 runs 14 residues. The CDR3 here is CASRERGAHEKLFF.

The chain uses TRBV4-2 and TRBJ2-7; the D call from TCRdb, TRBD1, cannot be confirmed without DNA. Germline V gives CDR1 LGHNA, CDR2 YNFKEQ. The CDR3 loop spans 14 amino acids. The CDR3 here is CASSQEGRVYEQYF.

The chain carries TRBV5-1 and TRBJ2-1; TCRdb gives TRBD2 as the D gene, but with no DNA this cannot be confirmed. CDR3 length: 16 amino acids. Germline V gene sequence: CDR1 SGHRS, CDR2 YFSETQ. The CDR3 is CASSWPGLAGGSEQFF.

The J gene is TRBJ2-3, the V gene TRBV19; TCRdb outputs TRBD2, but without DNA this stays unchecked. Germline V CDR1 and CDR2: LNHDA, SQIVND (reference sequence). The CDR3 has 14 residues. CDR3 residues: CASSIHGEGDTQYF. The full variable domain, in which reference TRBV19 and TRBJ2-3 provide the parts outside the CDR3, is DGGITQSPKYLFRKEGQNVTLSCEQNLNHDAMYWYRQDPGQGLRLIYYSQIVNDFQKGDIAEGYSVSREKKESFPLTVTSAQKNPTAFYLCASSIHGEGDTQYFGPGTRLTVL.

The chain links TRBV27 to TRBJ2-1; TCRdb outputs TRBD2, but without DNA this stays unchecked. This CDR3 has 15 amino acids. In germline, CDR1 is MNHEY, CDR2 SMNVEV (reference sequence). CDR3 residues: CASSVQFEGWHEQFF.